This T cell receptor beta chain was captured by sequencing in a study of T cells in Graves' hyperthyroidism and ophthalmopathy. The CDR3 regions of TCR beta were amplified from RNA transcripts. Primed by the HTBI set, a first-round RT-PCR was run on the TCR CDR3. TCRdb re-called the multiplex PCR reads through MiXCR, storing one row per CDR3 protein. The sample holds 75,000 to 100,000 distinct CDR3 sequences, over 50% seen once. On this clonotype: The antigen remains undetermined. The conserved final phenylalanine or tryptophan is absent from the CDR3, which likely points to a read error. No DNA is shown, since the ends of the CDR3 on it are uncertain; the CDR3 is the one TCRdb lists.

The germline gives CDR1 MGHDK, CDR2 SYGVNS. The CDR3 spans 13 amino acids, including both terminal residues. Study-wide points: A 13 V-J signature model discriminated ophthalmopathy versus stable hyperthyroidism.

The sequenced material came from blood. This clonotype originated in a woman aged 35 to 49 with Graves' hyperthyroidism. The genes are TRBV25-1 and TRBJ1-2. The CDR3 here is CASKDSGKIWLHL.